This is a list of T cell receptor beta chains from one sample in a study of identical twins. TCRdb redid the calling of the 5' RACE reads with MiXCR, one entry per CDR3 protein. The data contain 300,000 to 400,000 distinct CDR3 sequences, roughly 9% of them singletons. The sample comprised naive T cells sorted from blood. The receptors come from a woman aged 45-65 years in good health. The CDR3 runs from the conserved cysteine through the conserved F or W. The D gene is left open where the match is weak. The size entry is marked missing in some rows and otherwise reads once, few, many or a size class.

d_call	v_call	clone_size	j_call	cdr3_aa	cdr3_nt
.	TRBV4-1	.	TRBJ2-7	CASSHFGVGSSYEQYF	TGCGCCAGCAGCCATTTTGGGGTCGGAAGCTCCTACGAGCAGTACTTC
.	TRBV7-7	few	TRBJ2-3	CASSLFSGDTQYF	TGTGCTAGCAGCTTGTTCAGCGGAGATACGCAGTATTTT
.	TRBV2	few	TRBJ1-2	CARGGGPGYTF	TGTGCCAGGGGCGGGGGACCCGGCTACACCTTC
.	TRBV12-3/TRBV12-4	.	TRBJ1-2	CASTQYQGYTF	TGTGCCAGCACCCAATACCAGGGCTACACCTTC
.	TRBV14	.	TRBJ1-1	CVSSQDRGQGPNVMGTEAFF	TGTGTCAGCAGCCAAGATCGGGGCCAGGGGCCAAACGTGATGGGAACTGAAGCTTTCTTT
TRBD1	TRBV2	.	TRBJ2-2	CASNPDRGRIGELFF	TGTGCCAGCAACCCCGACAGGGGCAGGATCGGGGAGCTGTTTTTT
TRBD2	TRBV20-1	few	TRBJ2-3	CSARDPREVNTQYF	TGCAGTGCTAGAGATCCGCGGGAGGTAAATACGCAGTATTTT
.	TRBV29-1	.	TRBJ2-5	CSVVSGGGRETQYF	TGCAGCGTTGTCTCGGGGGGCGGGCGAGAGACCCAGTACTTC
TRBD2	TRBV30	few	TRBJ2-1	CAWSVLRTSGRAANEQFF	TGTGCCTGGAGTGTCCTACGGACTAGCGGGAGGGCCGCCAATGAGCAGTTCTTC
TRBD2	TRBV5-1	many	TRBJ2-5	CASSSRLAGLQETQYF	TGCGCCAGCAGCTCACGACTAGCGGGTTTACAAGAGACCCAGTACTTC
.	TRBV29-1	many	TRBJ1-5	CSVEDPDTGGNQPQHF	TGCAGCGTTGAAGATCCGGACACGGGAGGCAATCAGCCCCAGCATTTT
TRBD2	TRBV27	many	TRBJ2-1	CASSLSVTSGFYNEQFF	TGTGCCAGCAGTTTATCGGTAACTAGCGGGTTCTACAATGAGCAGTTCTTC
TRBD2	TRBV6-5	many	TRBJ2-3	CATNTGGYTDTQYF	TGTGCCACCAATACGGGGGGGTACACAGATACGCAGTATTTT
TRBD2	TRBV24-1	few	TRBJ2-1	CATSASGGHNEQFF	TGTGCCACCAGTGCGAGCGGGGGTCACAATGAGCAGTTCTTC
.	TRBV6-5	.	TRBJ1-3	CASSGLAGAGNTIYF	TGTGCCAGCAGCGGACTGGCTGGGGCTGGAAACACCATATATTTT
TRBD2	TRBV27	few	TRBJ2-1	CASSREPPIAGGSYNEQFF	TGTGCCAGCAGCCGAGAACCCCCTATAGCGGGAGGGTCCTACAATGAGCAGTTCTTC
TRBD2	TRBV3-1	.	TRBJ2-1	CASSQALAGVEQFF	TGTGCCAGCAGCCAAGCCCTAGCGGGAGTTGAGCAGTTCTTC
.	TRBV29-1	many	TRBJ2-3	CSLAGRTTDTQYF	TGCAGCTTGGCGGGGCGGACCACAGATACGCAGTATTTT